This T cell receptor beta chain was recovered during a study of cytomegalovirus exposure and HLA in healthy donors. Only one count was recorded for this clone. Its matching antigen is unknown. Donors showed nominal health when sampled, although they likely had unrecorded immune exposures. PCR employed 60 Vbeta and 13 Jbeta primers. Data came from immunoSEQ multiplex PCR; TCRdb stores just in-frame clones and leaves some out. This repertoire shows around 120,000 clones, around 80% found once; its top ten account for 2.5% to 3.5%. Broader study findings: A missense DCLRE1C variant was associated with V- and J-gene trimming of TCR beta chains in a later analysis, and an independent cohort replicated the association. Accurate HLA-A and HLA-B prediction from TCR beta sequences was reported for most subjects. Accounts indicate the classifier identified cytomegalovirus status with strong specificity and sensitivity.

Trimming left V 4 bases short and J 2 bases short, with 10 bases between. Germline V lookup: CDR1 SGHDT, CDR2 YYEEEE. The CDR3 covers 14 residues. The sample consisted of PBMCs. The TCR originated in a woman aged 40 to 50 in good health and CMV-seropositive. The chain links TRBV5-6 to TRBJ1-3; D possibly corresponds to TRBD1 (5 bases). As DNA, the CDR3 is TGTGCCAGCAGCCTGGGGGGGGCTGGAAACACCATATATTTT. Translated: CASSLGGAGNTIYF.